The rows below give T cell receptor beta chains drawn from one sample of a study of blood T cells in healthy people across ages. TCRdb processed the 5' RACE reads anew with MiXCR; each CDR3 protein has one entry. This sample has 1.5 million to 2 million distinct CDR3 sequences, with about 50% found just once. The sample comprised blood. The source is a woman in her thirties or forties in good health. Both conserved end residues are part of each CDR3. The order of the fields is D gene, clone size, J gene, V gene, CDR3 DNA, CDR3 protein. D genes are given only for firm matches. For some rows the clone size is stated as once, few or many, or as a class when expanded; others skip it.

>.|.|TRBJ2-5|TRBV11-2
TGTGCCAGCAGCTTAGATCTGACCTCGGGGGAGCAGTACTTC
CASSLDLTSGEQYF
>TRBD2|.|TRBJ2-7|TRBV20-1
TGCAGTGCCAAGGGACTATCGCCTGGCGAGCAGTACTTC
CSAKGLSPGEQYF
>.|few|TRBJ2-7|TRBV6-6
TGTGCCAGCAGACTAGGGAATGAGCAGTACTTC
CASRLGNEQYF
>.|few|TRBJ2-1|TRBV12-3/TRBV12-4
TGTGCCAGCAGTTTATCGGGCTCGTCCAATGAGCAGTTCTTC
CASSLSGSSNEQFF
>.|.|TRBJ2-1|TRBV6-1
TGTGCCAGCAGGACTAATCAACGAAACTACAATGAGCAGTTCTTC
CASRTNQRNYNEQFF
>.|.|TRBJ2-3|TRBV19
TGTGCCAGTAAGGAGGGACCATCCGCAGATACGCAGTATTTT
CASKEGPSADTQYF
>TRBD1|.|TRBJ1-6|TRBV27
TGTGCCAGCAGCCCCGACCAGGGGGGGCCTAGGTCACCCCTCCACTTT
CASSPDQGGPRSPLHF
>.|.|TRBJ2-3|TRBV20-1
TGCAGTGCAGGGGGGGGGCGTACAGATACGCAGTATTTT
CSAGGGRTDTQYF
>.|few|TRBJ2-1|TRBV29-1
TGCAGCGTTGTGGCGGTCGGTGAGCAGTTCTTC
CSVVAVGEQFF
>.|.|TRBJ1-5|TRBV4-1
TGCGCCAGCAGCCAAGTAGGGACACGGGATCAGCCCCAGCATTTT
CASSQVGTRDQPQHF
>.|few|TRBJ2-1|TRBV5-6
TGTGCCAGCAGCGAGCGGTACTTTGGTGAGCAGTTCTTC
CASSERYFGEQFF
>TRBD1|.|TRBJ2-5|TRBV24-1
TGTGCCACCAGTCCTACAGGGGGCCGGGGAGAGACCCAGTACTTC
CATSPTGGRGETQYF
>.|.|TRBJ2-1|TRBV18
TGTGCCAGCTCACTCGGACGGCAGCTGGGTAATGAGCAGTTCTTC
CASSLGRQLGNEQFF
>TRBD1|.|TRBJ1-5|TRBV28
TGTGCCAGCAGTTTTCGATTGGGGACAGATTCTAGCAATCAGCCCCAGCATTTT
CASSFRLGTDSSNQPQHF
>TRBD1|.|TRBJ1-3|TRBV12-3/TRBV12-4
TGCGCCAGCAGGGGGACAGGGGGACACTCTGGAAACGCCATATATTTT
CASRGTGGHSGNAIYF
>TRBD2|few|TRBJ2-1|TRBV7-9
TGTGCCAGCAGACCTCCTAGGGGACTAGGGTTCCCAAATGAGCAGTTCTTC
CASRPPRGLGFPNEQFF
>.|.|TRBJ2-3|TRBV13
TGTGCCAGCAGCCCTCGGACCTCGGGTACAGGCACAGATACGCAGTATTTT
CASSPRTSGTGTDTQYF
>.|.|TRBJ2-1|TRBV28
TGTGCCAGCAGTTTCGGAACCTACAATGAGCAGTTCTTC
CASSFGTYNEQFF
>.|.|TRBJ1-2|TRBV19
TGTGCCAGTATTATCCACTATGGCTACACCTTC
CASIIHYGYTF
>TRBD2|.|TRBJ2-7|TRBV27
TGTGCCAGCAGTTTAAGGGGCGGGGGAGCGGGGATCTACGAGCAGTACTTC
CASSLRGGGAGIYEQYF
>.|.|TRBJ2-7|TRBV5-1
TGCGCCAGCAGCTTGGTAGGAGACAGTAGGTACGAGCAGTACTTC
CASSLVGDSRYEQYF
>.|few|TRBJ2-7|TRBV6-5
TGTGCCAGCAAGAGGCCAGGGCTTTACGAGCAGTACTTC
CASKRPGLYEQYF
>.|.|TRBJ1-2|TRBV6-1
TGTGCCAGCACCGAGGTAGGGCCCGGCTACACCTTC
CASTEVGPGYTF
>.|.|TRBJ2-4|TRBV7-2
TGTGCCAGCAGCTCCGGAGGTCGGGGAAACATTCAGTACTTC
CASSSGGRGNIQYF
>.|.|TRBJ1-2|TRBV20-1
TGCAGTGCTAGAGATGGGGCCTCGCTGGTCTATGGCTACACCTTC
CSARDGASLVYGYTF
>TRBD1|.|TRBJ1-4|TRBV28
TGTGCCAGCGCCGTCGACAGGGGGGCAACTAATGAAAAACTGTTTTTT
CASAVDRGATNEKLFF